Listed below are T cell receptor beta chains from one sample, sequenced in a study of tumor-infiltrating lymphocytes in primary liver carcinoma. TCRdb called the multiplex PCR reads again in MiXCR, with one record for every CDR3 protein. Of just over 300,000 distinct CDR3 sequences listed, 58% were seen once; the top ten hold over 15%. Sequencing used peripheral blood. All receptors derive from a woman in her thirties with primary liver carcinoma and hepatitis B virus infection. CDR3s include the opening cysteine and the closing phenylalanine or tryptophan. D genes are given only for firm matches. Only part of the rows carry a size: once, few, many, or a class if the clone is expanded.

- | - | TRBJ2-4 | TRBV11-2 | CASNLASNIQYF | TGTGCCAGCAACTTGGCATCAAACATTCAGTACTTC
- | many | TRBJ2-7 | TRBV11-3 | CASSTNKGRGRNEQYF | TGTGCCAGCAGCACCAACAAAGGGCGAGGGAGGAACGAGCAGTACTTC
TRBD1 | - | TRBJ1-3 | TRBV12-3/TRBV12-4 | CASSQGELGNTIHF | TGTGCCAGCAGTCAGGGGGAGTTGGGAAACACCATACATTTT
- | - | TRBJ2-2 | TRBV11-1 | CASTNGEDTGELFF | TGTGCCAGCACCAACGGGGAAGACACCGGGGAGCTGTTTTTT
- | many | TRBJ2-1 | TRBV6-6 | CASSTESGTYNEQFF | TGTGCCAGCTCTACCGAGTCGGGAACCTACAATGAGCAGTTCTTC
- | few | TRBJ1-1 | TRBV4-3 | CASSQDRAGWTEAFF | TGCGCCAGCAGCCAAGATAGGGCAGGGTGGACTGAAGCTTTCTTT
- | - | TRBJ1-1 | TRBV9 | CASSPFTASSEAFF | TGTGCCAGCAGCCCTTTTACAGCATCGTCTGAAGCTTTCTTT
- | once | TRBJ2-7 | TRBV6-5 | CASSEGSRTTGRGQYF | TGTGCCAGTAGTGAAGGATCCCGGACAACCGGTCGCGGGCAGTACTTC
- | - | TRBJ2-2 | TRBV21-1 | CASSKKDRARIGELFF | TGTGCTAGCAGCAAGAAGGACAGGGCCCGCATCGGGGAGCTGTTTTTT
- | few | TRBJ2-1 | TRBV6-1 | CASSDRGDGNEQFF | TGTGCCAGCAGTGATAGGGGAGACGGCAATGAGCAGTTCTTC
- | few | TRBJ1-6 | TRBV28 | CASGGGNNSPLHF | TGTGCCAGCGGGGGTGGAAATAATTCACCCCTCCACTTT
TRBD2 | - | TRBJ2-5 | TRBV6-5 | CASRKGRDRGTPHF | TGTGCCAGCAGGAAGGGGAGGGACCGCGGGACTCCTCACTTC
TRBD1 | many | TRBJ2-2 | TRBV11-3 | CASSPGQGYTGELFF | TGTGCCAGCAGCCCGGGACAGGGCTACACCGGGGAGCTGTTTTTT
- | - | TRBJ1-6 | TRBV20-1 | CSARIRLDSPLHF | TGCAGTGCTAGAATCCGGTTAGATTCACCCCTCCACTTT
TRBD2 | - | TRBJ2-7 | TRBV6-5 | CASSKTSGGPYEQYF | TGTGCCAGCAGCAAAACTAGCGGGGGGCCCTACGAGCAGTATTTC
TRBD2 | - | TRBJ2-1 | TRBV13 | CASSYGGLAVNEQFF | TGTGCCAGCAGCTATGGGGGACTAGCGGTAAATGAGCAGTTCTTC
TRBD1 | - | TRBJ2-7 | TRBV11-2 | CASSSLLAWTGGSEQYF | TGTGCCAGCAGCTCCCTCCTAGCCTGGACAGGGGGCTCCGAGCAGTATTTC
- | - | TRBJ2-3 | TRBV12-5 | CASGRRPDTQYF | TGTGCTAGTGGTAGGCGCCCAGATACGCAGTATTTT
- | - | TRBJ1-1 | TRBV5-5 | CASSLGSGVSEAFF | TGTGCCAGCAGCTTGGGCTCAGGGGTGTCTGAAGCTTTCTTT
TRBD1 | - | TRBJ1-6 | TRBV5-6 | CAGSRGPGQFNSPLHF | TGTGCCGGCAGCCGCGGTCCGGGACAGTTTAATTCACCCCTCCACTTT
TRBD1 | many | TRBJ2-4 | TRBV29-1 | CSVEVGQGANIQYF | TGCAGCGTTGAAGTGGGACAGGGGGCAAACATTCAGTACTTC
TRBD2 | many | TRBJ2-1 | TRBV6-6 | CASSSRLAETYNEQFF | TGTGCCAGCAGTTCCAGACTAGCGGAGACCTACAATGAGCAGTTCTTC
TRBD1 | - | TRBJ2-7 | TRBV7-9 | CASSASVQGDHEQYF | TGTGCCAGCAGCGCATCCGTTCAGGGGGACCACGAGCAGTACTTC
- | few | TRBJ2-5 | TRBV6-6 | CASTPQRQGKRETQYF | TGTGCCAGCACCCCCCAGCGGCAGGGGAAACGAGAGACCCAGTACTTC
- | - | TRBJ1-5 | TRBV6-6 | CATRGGSSDQPQHF | TGTGCCACCCGTGGGGGCTCTAGCGATCAGCCCCAGCATTTT
TRBD2 | - | TRBJ2-7 | TRBV20-1 | CSASRLAENYEQYF | TGCAGTGCTAGTAGACTAGCGGAGAACTACGAGCAGTACTTC
TRBD1 | many | TRBJ1-2 | TRBV29-1 | CSVEAGGNGYTF | TGCAGCGTTGAAGCAGGGGGAAATGGCTACACCTTC
- | - | TRBJ2-7 | TRBV28 | CASSLNSRRTSYEQYF | TGTGCCAGCAGTCTAAATAGCAGGAGGACCTCCTACGAGCAGTACTTC
- | - | TRBJ2-2 | TRBV6-5 | CASSYNPIGELFF | TGTGCCAGCAGTTACAACCCTATCGGGGAGCTGTTTTTT
- | once | TRBJ2-2 | TRBV11-2 | CASSSTGSGELLF | TGTGCCAGCAGCTCAACGGGGTCCGGGGAGCTGCTTTTT
- | many | TRBJ2-3 | TRBV6-5 | CASITPGTDTQYF | TGTGCCAGCATCACCCCGGGCACAGATACGCAGTATTTT
- | - | TRBJ2-1 | TRBV5-1 | CASSLASERRNEQFF | TGCGCCAGCAGCTTGGCCTCGGAGCGCCGCAATGAGCAGTTCTTC
TRBD1 | few | TRBJ2-1 | TRBV6-5 | CASSYGQGYFNEQFF | TGTGCCAGCAGTTACGGACAGGGGTATTTCAATGAGCAGTTCTTC